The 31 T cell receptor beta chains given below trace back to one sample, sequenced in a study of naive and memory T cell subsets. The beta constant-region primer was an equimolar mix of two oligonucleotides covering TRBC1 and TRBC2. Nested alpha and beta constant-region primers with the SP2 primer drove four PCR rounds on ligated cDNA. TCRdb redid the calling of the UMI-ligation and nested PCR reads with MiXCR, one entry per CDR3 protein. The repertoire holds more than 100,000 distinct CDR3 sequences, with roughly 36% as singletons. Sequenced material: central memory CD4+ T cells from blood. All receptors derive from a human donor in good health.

The CDR3 sequence is CASSFSEAASYNEQFF. DNA for the CDR3: TGCGCCAGCAGCTTTTCGGAGGCGGCGTCCTACAATGAGCAGTTCTTC. The rearrangement links TRBV5-1 to TRBJ2-1, with a possible D match to TRBD2 (5 bases). The germline V gene encodes CDR1 SGHRS and CDR2 YFSETQ. V was cut by 2 bases and J by 1 base, with 13 bases left in between. This CDR3 has 16 residues.

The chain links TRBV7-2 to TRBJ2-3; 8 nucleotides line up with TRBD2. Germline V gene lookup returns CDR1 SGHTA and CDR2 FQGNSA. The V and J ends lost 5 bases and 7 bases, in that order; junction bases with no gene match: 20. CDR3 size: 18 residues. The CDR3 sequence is CASSLKRTAGAVTNTQYF. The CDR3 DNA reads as TGTGCCAGCAGCCTAAAGCGGACAGCGGGAGCTGTCACGAATACGCAGTATTTT.

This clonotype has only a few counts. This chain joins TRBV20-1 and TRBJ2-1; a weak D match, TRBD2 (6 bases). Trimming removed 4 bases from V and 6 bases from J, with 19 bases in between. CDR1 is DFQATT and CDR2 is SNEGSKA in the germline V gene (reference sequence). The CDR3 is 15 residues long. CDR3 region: CSATAGTRSFNEQFF. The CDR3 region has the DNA TGCAGTGCTACCGCGGGAACTAGGTCTTTCAATGAGCAGTTCTTC.

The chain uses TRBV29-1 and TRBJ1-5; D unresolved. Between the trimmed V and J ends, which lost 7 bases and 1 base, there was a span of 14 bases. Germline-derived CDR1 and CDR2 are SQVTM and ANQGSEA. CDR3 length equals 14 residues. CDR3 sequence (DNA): TGCAGCGCCCAGGCGGCGGGGAGCAATCAGCCCCAGCATTTT. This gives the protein CSAQAAGSNQPQHF.

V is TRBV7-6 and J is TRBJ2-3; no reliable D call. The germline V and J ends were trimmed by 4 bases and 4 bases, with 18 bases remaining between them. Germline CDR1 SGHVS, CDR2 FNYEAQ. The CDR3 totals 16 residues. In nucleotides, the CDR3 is TGTGCCAGCAGCTCCCAGGTGTCCTCGGATCCAGATACGCAGTATTTT. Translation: CASSSQVSSDPDTQYF.

The CDR3: CSARDLAGETNTQYF. Here the CDR3 DNA reads TGCAGTGCTAGAGACTTAGCGGGAGAGACGAATACGCAGTATTTT. This chain joins TRBV20-1 and TRBJ2-3; 9 bases are a match to TRBD2. Trimming removed 0 bases from V and 7 bases from J; junction bases left unmatched: 8. The CDR3 is 15 amino acids. Germline CDR1 is DFQATT and CDR2 is SNEGSKA (reference sequence).

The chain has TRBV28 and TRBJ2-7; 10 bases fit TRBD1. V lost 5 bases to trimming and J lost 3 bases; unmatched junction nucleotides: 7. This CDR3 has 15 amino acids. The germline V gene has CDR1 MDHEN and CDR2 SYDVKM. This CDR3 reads CASSPQTGGHYEQYF. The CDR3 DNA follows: TGTGCCAGCAGTCCCCAGACAGGGGGCCACTACGAGCAGTACTTC.

This CDR3 is CASTFMGDRYGYTF. The CDR3 bases are TGTGCCAGCACCTTTATGGGGGACCGCTATGGCTACACCTTC. The rearrangement links TRBV6-2 or TRBV6-3 to TRBJ1-2; possible D gene TRBD1, 5 bases. This CDR3 comprises 14 residues. V lost 7 bases and J 4 bases, leaving 16 bases between the germline ends. The V gene's germline CDR1 is MNHEY and CDR2 SVGEGT.

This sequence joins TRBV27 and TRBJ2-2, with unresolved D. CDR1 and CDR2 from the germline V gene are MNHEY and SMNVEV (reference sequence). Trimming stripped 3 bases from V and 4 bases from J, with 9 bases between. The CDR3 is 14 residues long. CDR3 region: CASSFSSLTGELFF. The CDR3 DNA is TGTGCCAGCAGTTTCTCAAGCCTCACCGGGGAGCTGTTTTTT.

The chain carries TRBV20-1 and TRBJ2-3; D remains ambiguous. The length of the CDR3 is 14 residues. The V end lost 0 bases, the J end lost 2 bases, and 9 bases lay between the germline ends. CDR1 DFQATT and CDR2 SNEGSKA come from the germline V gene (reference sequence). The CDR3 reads CSARELLHTDTQYF. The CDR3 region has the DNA TGCAGTGCTAGAGAGCTTCTCCACACAGATACGCAGTATTTT.

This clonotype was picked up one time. CDR3 DNA: TGTGCCAGCAGTCAAAGAAGGATGGGGACCGGGGAGCTGTTTTTT. This encodes CASSQRRMGTGELFF. The chain uses TRBV7-2 and TRBJ2-2; D is ambiguous. CDR1 is SGHTA, CDR2 FQGNSA, per germline. The CDR3 extends over 15 amino acids. Deletions cut 6 bases from V and 5 bases from J, with 16 bases between.

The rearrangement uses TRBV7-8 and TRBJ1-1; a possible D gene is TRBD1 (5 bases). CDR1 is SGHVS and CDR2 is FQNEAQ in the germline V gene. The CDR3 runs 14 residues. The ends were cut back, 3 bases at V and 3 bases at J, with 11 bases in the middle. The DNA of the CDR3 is TGTGCCAGCAGCTTTTCCGGGGCACACACTGAAGCTTTCTTT. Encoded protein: CASSFSGAHTEAFF.

The CDR3 DNA sequence: TGTGCCAGCAGTTTACAGACAGATACGCAGTATTTT. Its translation: CASSLQTDTQYF. The genes are TRBV28 and TRBJ2-3; D remains unclear. In germline, CDR1 is MDHEN, CDR2 SYDVKM. This CDR3 region has 12 residues. V lost 2 bases to trimming and J lost 3 bases, with 3 bases between them.

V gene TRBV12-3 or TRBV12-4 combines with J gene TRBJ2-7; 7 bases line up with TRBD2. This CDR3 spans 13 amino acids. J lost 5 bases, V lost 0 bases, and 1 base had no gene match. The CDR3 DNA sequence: TGTGCCAGCAGTTTAGCGGCGGGGGACGAGCAGTACTTC. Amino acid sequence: CASSLAAGDEQYF.

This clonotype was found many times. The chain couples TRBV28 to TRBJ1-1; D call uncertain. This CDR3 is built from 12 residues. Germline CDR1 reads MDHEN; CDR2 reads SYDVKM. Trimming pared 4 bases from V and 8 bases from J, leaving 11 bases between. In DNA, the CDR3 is TGTGCCAGCAGTTACGGGTCGTGGGAAGCTTTCTTT. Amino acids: CASSYGSWEAFF.

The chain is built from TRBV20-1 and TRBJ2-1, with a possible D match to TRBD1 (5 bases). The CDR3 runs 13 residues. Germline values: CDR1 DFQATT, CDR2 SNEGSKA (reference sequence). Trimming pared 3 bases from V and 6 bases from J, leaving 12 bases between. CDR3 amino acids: CSARGLRLNEQFF. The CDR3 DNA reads TGCAGTGCTAGGGGGCTAAGACTCAATGAGCAGTTCTTC.

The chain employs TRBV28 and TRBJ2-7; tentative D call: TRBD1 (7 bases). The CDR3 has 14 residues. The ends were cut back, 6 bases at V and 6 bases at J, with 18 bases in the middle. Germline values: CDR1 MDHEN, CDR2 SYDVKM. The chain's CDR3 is CASSYDRAGGEQYF. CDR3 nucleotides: TGTGCCAGCAGCTACGACAGGGCCGGGGGCGAGCAGTACTTC.

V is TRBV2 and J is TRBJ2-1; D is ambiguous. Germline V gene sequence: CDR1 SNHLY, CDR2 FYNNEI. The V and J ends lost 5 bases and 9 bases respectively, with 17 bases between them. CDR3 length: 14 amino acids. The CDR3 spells CASSLEGASSEQFF. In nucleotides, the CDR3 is TGTGCCAGCAGTCTAGAAGGTGCTTCCAGTGAGCAGTTCTTC.

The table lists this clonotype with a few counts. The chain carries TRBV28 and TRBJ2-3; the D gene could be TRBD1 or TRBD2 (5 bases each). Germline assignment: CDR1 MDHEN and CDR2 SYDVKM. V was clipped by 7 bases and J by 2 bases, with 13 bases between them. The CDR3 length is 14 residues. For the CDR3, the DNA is TGTGCCAGCAACGACTCCGGGGCCACAGATACGCAGTATTTT. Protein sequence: CASNDSGATDTQYF.

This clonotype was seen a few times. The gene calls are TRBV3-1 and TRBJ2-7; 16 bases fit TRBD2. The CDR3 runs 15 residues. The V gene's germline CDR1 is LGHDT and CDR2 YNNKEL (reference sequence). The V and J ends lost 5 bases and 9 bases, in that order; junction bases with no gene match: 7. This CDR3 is CASSFGTSGRAVQYF. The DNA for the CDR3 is TGTGCCAGCAGCTTCGGGACTAGCGGGAGGGCGGTGCAGTACTTC.

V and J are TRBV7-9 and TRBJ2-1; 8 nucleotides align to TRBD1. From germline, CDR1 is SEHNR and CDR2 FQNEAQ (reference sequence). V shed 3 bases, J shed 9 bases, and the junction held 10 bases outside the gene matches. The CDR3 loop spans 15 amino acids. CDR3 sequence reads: CASSLRDRGDGEQFF. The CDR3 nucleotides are TGTGCCAGCAGCTTGAGAGACAGGGGCGACGGTGAGCAGTTCTTC.

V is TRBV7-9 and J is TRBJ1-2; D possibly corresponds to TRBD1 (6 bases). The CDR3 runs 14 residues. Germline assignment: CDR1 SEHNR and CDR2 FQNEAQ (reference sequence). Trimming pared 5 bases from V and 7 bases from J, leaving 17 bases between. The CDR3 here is CASSEGGGHGGYTF. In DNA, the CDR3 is TGTGCCAGCAGCGAAGGCGGGGGGCACGGTGGCTACACCTTC.

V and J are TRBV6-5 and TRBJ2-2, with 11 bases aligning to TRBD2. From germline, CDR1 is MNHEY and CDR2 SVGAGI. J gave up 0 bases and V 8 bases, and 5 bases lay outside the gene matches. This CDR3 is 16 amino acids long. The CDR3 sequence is CASRASGRSNTGELFF. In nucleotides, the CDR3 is TGTGCCAGCCGTGCTAGCGGGAGGTCGAACACCGGGGAGCTGTTTTTT.

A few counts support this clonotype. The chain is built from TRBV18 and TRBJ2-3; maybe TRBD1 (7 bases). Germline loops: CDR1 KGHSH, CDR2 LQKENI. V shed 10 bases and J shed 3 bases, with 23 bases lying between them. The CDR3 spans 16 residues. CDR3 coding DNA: TGTGCCACGATCGCAGGGGGGCGCGAGGGGACAGATACGCAGTATTTT. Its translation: CATIAGGREGTDTQYF.

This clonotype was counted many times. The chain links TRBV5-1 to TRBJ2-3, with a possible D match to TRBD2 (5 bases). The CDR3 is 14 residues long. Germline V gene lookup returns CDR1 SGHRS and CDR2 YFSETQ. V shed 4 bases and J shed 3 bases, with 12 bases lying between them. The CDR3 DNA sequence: TGCGCCAGCAGCCCGGGGAGTACGACAGATACGCAGTATTTT. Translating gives CASSPGSTTDTQYF.

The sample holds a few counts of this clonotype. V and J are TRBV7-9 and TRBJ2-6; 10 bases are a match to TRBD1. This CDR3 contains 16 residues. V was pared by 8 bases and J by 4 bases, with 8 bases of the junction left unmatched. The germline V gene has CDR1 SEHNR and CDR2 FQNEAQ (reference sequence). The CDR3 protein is CASGKDRGQGANVLTF. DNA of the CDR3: TGTGCCAGCGGGAAAGACAGGGGGCAAGGGGCCAACGTCCTGACTTTC.

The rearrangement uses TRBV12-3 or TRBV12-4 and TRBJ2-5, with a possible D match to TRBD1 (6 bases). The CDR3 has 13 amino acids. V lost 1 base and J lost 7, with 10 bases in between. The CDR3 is CASSLGQVTTQYF. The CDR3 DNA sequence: TGTGCCAGCAGTTTAGGACAGGTGACGACCCAGTACTTC.

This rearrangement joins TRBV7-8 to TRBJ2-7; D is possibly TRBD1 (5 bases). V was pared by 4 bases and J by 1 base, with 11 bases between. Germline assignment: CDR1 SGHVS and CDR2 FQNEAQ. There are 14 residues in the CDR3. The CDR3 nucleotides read TGTGCCAGCAGCTCCGATCGACAGTCCTACGAGCAGTACTTC. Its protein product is CASSSDRQSYEQYF.

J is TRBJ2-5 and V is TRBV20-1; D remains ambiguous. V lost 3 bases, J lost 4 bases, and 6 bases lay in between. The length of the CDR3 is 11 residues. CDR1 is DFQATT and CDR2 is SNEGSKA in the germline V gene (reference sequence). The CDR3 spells CSASAGETQYF. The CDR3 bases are TGCAGTGCTAGCGCCGGAGAGACCCAGTACTTC.

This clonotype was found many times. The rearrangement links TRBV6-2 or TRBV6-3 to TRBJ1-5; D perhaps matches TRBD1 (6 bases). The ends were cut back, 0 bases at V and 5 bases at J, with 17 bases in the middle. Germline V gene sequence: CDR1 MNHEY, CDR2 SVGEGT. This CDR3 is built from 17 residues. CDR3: CASSYSKGGGNYQPQHF. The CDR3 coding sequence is TGTGCCAGCAGTTACTCGAAAGGGGGAGGCAATTATCAGCCCCAGCATTTT.

The CDR3 sequence: CASTLQPWSYEQYF. CDR3 nucleotides: TGTGCCAGCACCCTCCAGCCCTGGTCCTACGAGCAGTACTTC. The rearrangement uses TRBV28 and TRBJ2-7; D is undetermined. Looked up from germline, CDR1 is MDHEN and CDR2 is SYDVKM. This CDR3 contains 14 residues. With 7 bases removed from V and 1 base from J, the gap between germline ends came to 14 bases.